The present entry profiles one T cell receptor (beta chain) with its context. Measured with immunoSEQ multiplex PCR; TCRdb has only the in-frame clones, and not every one. The data show more than 40,000 clones, approximately 88% seen once. This record comes from a study of blood T cell repertoires in COVID-19. Across the whole study: Some COVID-19 samples were acute and others convalescent; all came from the United States, Italy and Spain.

The origin of this receptor is a man in his forties or fifties with active COVID-19. The material sequenced was peripheral blood.

Written as DNA, the CDR3 is TGTGCCACCGGGGACAGAGCCTACGAGCAGTACTTC. Protein sequence: CATGDRAYEQYF. The V and J genes are TRBV2 and TRBJ2-7; TRBD1 matches 7 bases. The V gene's germline CDR1 is SNHLY and CDR2 FYNNEI. The CDR3 is 12 residues long. J gave up 2 bases and V 10 bases, and 5 bases lay outside the gene matches.